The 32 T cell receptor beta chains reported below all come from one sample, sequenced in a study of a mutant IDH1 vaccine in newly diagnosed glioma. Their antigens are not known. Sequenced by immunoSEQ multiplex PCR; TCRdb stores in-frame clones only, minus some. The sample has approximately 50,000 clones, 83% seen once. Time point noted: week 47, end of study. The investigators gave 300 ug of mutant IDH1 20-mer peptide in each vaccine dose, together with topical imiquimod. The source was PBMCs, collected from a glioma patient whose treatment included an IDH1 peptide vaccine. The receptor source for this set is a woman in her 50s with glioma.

The CDR3 is CASSDSGVTEAFF. The CDR3 DNA sequence: TGTGCCAGCAGTGATTCCGGGGTCACTGAAGCTTTCTTT. This sequence joins TRBV2 and TRBJ1-1; the D is unclear. The CDR3 spans 13 residues. The germline gives CDR1 SNHLY, CDR2 FYNNEI. The V and J ends lost 3 bases and 4 bases respectively, with 9 bases between them.

CDR3 coding DNA: TGTGCCAGCAGCCCTGGACGGCGTGGGGTTAGCGAGACCCAGTACTTC. It codes for CASSPGRRGVSETQYF. The chain employs TRBV7-2 and TRBJ2-5; D is uncertain. This CDR3 comprises 16 residues. Trimming left V 5 bases short and J 5 bases short, with 21 bases between. Germline CDR1 is SGHTA and CDR2 is FQGNSA.

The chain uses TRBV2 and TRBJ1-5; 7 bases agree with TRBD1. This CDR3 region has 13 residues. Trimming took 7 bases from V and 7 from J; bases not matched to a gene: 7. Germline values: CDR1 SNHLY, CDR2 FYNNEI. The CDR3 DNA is TGTGCCAGCATGCGAGGGACAGACCAGCCCCAGCATTTT. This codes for CASMRGTDQPQHF. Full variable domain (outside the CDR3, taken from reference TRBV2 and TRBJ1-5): EPEVTQTPSHQVTQMGQEVILRCVPISNHLYFYWYRQILGQKVEFLVSFYNNEISEKSEIFDDQFSVERPDGSNFTLKIRSTKLEDSAMYFCASMRGTDQPQHFGDGTRLSIL.

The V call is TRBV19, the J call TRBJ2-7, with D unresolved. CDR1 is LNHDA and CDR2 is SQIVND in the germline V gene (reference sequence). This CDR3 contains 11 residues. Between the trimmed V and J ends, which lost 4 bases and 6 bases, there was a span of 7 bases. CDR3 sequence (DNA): TGTGCCAGTAGTAACGGGCGCGAGCAGTACTTC. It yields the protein CASSNGREQYF. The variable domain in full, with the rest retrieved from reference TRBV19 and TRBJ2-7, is DGGITQSPKYLFRKEGQNVTLSCEQNLNHDAMYWYRQDPGQGLRLIYYSQIVNDFQKGDIAEGYSVSREKKESFPLTVTSAQKNPTAFYLCASSNGREQYFGPGTRLTVT.

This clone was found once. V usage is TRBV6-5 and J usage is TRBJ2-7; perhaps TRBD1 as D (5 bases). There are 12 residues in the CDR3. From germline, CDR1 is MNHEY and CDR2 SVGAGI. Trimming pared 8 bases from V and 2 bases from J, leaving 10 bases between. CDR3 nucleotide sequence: TGTGCCAGCGGTCAGGACACCTACGAGCAGTACTTC. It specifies CASGQDTYEQYF.

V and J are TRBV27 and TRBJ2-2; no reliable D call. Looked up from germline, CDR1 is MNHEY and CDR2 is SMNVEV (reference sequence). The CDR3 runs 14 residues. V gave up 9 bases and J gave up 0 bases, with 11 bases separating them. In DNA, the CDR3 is TGTGCCAGTTCGACCGCGTCGAACACCGGGGAGCTGTTTTTT. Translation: CASSTASNTGELFF.

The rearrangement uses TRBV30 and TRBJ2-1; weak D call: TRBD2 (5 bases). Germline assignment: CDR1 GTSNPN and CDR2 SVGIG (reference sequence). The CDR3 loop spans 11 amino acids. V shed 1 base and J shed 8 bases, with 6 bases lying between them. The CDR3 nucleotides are TGTGCCTGGAGTGCGGAGGATGAGCAGTTCTTC. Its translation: CAWSAEDEQFF.

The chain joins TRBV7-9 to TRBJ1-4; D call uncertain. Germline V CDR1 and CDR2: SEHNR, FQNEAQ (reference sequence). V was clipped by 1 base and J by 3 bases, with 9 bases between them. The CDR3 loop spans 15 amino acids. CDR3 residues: CASSLGGTANEKLFF. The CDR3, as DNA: TGTGCCAGCAGCTTAGGGGGTACAGCTAATGAAAAACTGTTTTTT.

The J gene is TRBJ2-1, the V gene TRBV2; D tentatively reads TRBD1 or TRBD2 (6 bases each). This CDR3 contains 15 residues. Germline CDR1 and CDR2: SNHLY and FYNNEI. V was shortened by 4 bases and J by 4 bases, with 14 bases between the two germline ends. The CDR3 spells CASSASKGGYNEQFF. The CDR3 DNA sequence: TGTGCCAGCAGTGCCTCGAAGGGGGGTTACAATGAGCAGTTCTTC.

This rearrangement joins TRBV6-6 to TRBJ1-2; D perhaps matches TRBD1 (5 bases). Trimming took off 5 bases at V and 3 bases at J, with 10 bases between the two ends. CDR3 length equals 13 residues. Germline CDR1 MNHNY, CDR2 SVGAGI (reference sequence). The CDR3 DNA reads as TGTGCCAGCAGTACCTTGGGGGACTATGGCTACACCTTC. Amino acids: CASSTLGDYGYTF.

The CDR3 DNA follows: TGCAGTGCCCCCACGGGAACTGAAGCTTTCTTT. This sequence encodes CSAPTGTEAFF. V and J are TRBV20-1 and TRBJ1-1, with D uncertain. V gave up 6 bases and J gave up 5 bases, with 10 bases separating them. The CDR3 loop spans 11 amino acids. Germline lookup yields CDR1 DFQATT and CDR2 SNEGSKA (reference sequence).

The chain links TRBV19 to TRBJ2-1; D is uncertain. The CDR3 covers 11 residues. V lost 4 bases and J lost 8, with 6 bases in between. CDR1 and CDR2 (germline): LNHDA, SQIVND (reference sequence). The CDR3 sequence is CASSRLHEQFF. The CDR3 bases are TGTGCCAGTAGTAGACTCCATGAGCAGTTCTTC.

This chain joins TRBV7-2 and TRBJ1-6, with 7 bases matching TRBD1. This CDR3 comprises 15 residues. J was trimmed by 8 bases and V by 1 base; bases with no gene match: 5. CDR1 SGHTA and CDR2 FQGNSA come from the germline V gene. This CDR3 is CASSLVDRVDSPLHF. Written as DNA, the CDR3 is TGTGCCAGCAGCTTAGTCGACAGGGTGGATTCACCCCTCCACTTT. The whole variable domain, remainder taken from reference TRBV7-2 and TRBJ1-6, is GAGVSQSPSNKVTEKGKDVELRCDPISGHTALYWYRQSLGQGLEFLIYFQGNSAPDKSGLPSDRFSAERTGGSVSTLTIQRTQQEDSAVYLCASSLVDRVDSPLHFGNGTRLTVT.

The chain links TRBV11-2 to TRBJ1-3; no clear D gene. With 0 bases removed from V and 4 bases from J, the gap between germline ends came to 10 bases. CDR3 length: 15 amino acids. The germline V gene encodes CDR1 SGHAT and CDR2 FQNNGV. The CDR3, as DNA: TGTGCCAGCAGCTTAGAACGAGTTTGGGGAAACACCATATATTTT. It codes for CASSLERVWGNTIYF.

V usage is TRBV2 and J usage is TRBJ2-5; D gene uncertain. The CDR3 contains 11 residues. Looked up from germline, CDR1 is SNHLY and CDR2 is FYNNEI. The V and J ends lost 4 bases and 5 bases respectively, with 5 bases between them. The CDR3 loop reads CASSAKETQYF. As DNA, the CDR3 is TGTGCCAGCAGTGCAAAGGAGACCCAGTACTTC.

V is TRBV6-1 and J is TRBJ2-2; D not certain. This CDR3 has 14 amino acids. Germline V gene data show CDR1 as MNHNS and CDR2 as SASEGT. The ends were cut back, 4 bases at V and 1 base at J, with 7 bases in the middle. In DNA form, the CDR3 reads TGTGCCAGCAGTGCCGGGCTGAACACCGGGGAGCTGTTTTTT. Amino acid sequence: CASSAGLNTGELFF.

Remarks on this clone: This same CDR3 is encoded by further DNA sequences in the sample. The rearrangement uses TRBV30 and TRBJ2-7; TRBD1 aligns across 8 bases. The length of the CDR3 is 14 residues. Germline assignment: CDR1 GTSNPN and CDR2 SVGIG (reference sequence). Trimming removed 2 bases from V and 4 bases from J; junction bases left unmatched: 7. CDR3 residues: CAWSPGTGDYEQYF. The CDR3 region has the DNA TGTGCCTGGAGTCCCGGGACAGGCGATTACGAGCAGTACTTC. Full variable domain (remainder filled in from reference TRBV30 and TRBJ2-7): SQTIHQWPATLVQPVGSPLSLECTVEGTSNPNLYWYRQAAGRGLQLLFYSVGIGQISSEVPQNLSASRPQDRQFILSSKKLLLSDSGFYLCAWSPGTGDYEQYFGPGTRLTVT.

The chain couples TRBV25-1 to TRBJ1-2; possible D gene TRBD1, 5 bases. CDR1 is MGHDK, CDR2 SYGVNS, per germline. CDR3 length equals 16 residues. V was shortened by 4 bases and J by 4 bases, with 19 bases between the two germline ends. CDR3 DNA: TGTGCCAGCAGTGCACGCTCTCCAGGGTTCGGCTATGGCTACACCTTC. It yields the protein CASSARSPGFGYGYTF.

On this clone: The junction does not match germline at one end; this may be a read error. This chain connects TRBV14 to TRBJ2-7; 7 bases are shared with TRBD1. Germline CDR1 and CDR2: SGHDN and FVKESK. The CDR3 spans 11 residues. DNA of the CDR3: TGTGCCAGCAGCCCCGGGACAGTGAAGCACTTC. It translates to CASSPGTVKHF.

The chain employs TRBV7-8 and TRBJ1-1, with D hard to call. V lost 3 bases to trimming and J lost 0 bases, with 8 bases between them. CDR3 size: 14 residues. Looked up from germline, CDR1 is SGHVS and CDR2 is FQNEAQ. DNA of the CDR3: TGTGCCAGCAGCTTCCGGGATATGAACACTGAAGCTTTCTTT. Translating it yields CASSFRDMNTEAFF.

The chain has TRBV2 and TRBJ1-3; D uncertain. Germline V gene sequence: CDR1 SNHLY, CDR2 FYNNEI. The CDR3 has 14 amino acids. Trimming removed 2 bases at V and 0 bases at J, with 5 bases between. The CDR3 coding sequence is TGTGCCAGCAGTGAACAGACCTCTGGAAACACCATATATTTT. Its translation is CASSEQTSGNTIYF.

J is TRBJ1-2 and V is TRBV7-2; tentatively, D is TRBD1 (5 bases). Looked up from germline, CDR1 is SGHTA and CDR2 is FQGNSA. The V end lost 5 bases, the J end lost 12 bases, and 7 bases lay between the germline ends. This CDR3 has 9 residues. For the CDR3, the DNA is TGTGCCAGCAGCGGGGCTCACACCTTC. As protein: CASSGAHTF.

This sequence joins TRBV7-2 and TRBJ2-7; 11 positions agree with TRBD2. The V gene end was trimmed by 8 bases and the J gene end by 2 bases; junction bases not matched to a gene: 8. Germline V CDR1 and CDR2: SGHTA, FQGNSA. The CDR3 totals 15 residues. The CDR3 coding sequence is TGTGCCAGCCGTGCTCGTAGCGGGGGGGCCTACGAGCAGTACTTC. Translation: CASRARSGGAYEQYF.

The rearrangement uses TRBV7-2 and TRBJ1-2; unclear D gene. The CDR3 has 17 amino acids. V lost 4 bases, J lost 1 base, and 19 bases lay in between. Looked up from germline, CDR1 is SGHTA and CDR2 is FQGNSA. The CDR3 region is CASSSAATRVFNYGYTF. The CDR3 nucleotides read TGTGCCAGCAGCTCGGCCGCTACGCGGGTGTTTAACTATGGCTACACCTTC.

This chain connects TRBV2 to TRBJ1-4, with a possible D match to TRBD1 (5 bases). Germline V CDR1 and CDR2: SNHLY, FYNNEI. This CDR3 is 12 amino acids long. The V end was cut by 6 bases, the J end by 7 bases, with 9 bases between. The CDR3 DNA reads TGTGCCAGCAGGGGGCAAGGTGAAAAACTGTTTTTT. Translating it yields CASRGQGEKLFF.

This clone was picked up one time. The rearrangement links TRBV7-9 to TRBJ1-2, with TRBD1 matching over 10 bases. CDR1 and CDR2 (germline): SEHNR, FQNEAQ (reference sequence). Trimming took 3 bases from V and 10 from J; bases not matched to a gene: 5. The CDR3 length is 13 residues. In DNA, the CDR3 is TGTGCCAGCAGCTTCGGGACAGGGGAGGACTACACCTTC. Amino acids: CASSFGTGEDYTF.

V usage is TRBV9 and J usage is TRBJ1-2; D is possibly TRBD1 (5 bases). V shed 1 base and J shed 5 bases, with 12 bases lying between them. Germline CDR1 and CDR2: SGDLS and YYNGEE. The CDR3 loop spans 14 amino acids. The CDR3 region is CASSVQGGPYGYTF. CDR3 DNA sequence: TGTGCCAGCAGCGTACAGGGAGGACCTTATGGCTACACCTTC.

The DNA for the CDR3 is TGCGCCAGCAGCTTGGGGGACAGGGGAGGATTAGAGACCCAGTACTTC. This encodes CASSLGDRGGLETQYF. This chain links TRBV5-1 with TRBJ2-5, with TRBD1 matching 10 bases. This CDR3 comprises 16 residues. The V gene's germline CDR1 is SGHRS and CDR2 YFSETQ. V shed 0 bases and J 4 bases; nucleotides not matched to a gene: 6.

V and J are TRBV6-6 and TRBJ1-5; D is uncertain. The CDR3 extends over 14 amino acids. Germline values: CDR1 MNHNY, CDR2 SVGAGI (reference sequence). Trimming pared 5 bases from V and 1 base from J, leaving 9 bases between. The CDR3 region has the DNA TGTGCCAGCAGTCCGCCGGGCAGCAATCAGCCCCAGCATTTT. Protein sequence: CASSPPGSNQPQHF.

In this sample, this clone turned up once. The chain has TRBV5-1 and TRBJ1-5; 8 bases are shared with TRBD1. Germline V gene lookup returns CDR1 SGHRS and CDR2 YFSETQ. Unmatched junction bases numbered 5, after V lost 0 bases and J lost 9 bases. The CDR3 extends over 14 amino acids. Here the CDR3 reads CASSLETGVGPQHF. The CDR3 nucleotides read TGCGCCAGCAGCTTGGAGACAGGGGTGGGGCCCCAGCATTTT. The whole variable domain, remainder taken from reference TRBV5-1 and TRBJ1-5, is KAGVTQTPRYLIKTRGQQVTLSCSPISGHRSVSWYQQTPGQGLQFLFEYFSETQRNKGNFPGRFSGRQFSNSRSEMNVSTLELGDSALYLCASSLETGVGPQHFGDGTRLSIL.

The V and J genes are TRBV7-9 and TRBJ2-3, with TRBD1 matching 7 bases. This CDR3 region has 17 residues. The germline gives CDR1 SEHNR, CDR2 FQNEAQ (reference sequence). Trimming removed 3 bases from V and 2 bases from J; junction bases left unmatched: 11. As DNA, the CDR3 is TGTGCCAGCAGCTTCGAGGGTCGACAGGGAGACACAGATACGCAGTATTTT. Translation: CASSFEGRQGDTDTQYF.

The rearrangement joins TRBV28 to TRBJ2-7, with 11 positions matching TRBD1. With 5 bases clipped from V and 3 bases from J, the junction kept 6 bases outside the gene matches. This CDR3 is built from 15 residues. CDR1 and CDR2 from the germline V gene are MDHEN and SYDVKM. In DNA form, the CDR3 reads TGTGCCAGCAGTCGCCCGGGACAGGGGGGCTACGAGCAGTACTTC. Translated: CASSRPGQGGYEQYF.